This TCR beta chain derives from a study of CD8 T cells in Susac syndrome. This clonotype has a single count. Control patients had untreated stable or active relapsing-remitting multiple sclerosis by revised McDonald criteria. Germline CDR1 SNHLY, CDR2 FYNNEI. The CDR3 length is 15 residues. V dropped 3 bases and J dropped 2; count of bases not matched to a gene: 4. RNA totalling about 0.45 to 1 ug underwent reverse transcription with random hexamers. The TCR beta CDR3 was amplified by immunoSEQ multiplex PCR across 54 Vbeta, 13 Jbeta. TCRdb re-called the immunoSEQ multiplex PCR reads with MiXCR, one entry per CDR3 protein. This table has 75,000 to 95,000 distinct CDR3 sequences, about 91% appearing once.

V gene TRBV2 combines with J gene TRBJ2-1; 7 positions agree with TRBD2. Specimen: CD8+ T cells from PBMCs. The receptor was derived from a human donor with multiple sclerosis. CDR3 sequence: CASSEGGVAYNEQFF. CDR3 DNA: TGTGCCAGCAGTGAGGGGGGGGTGGCCTACAATGAGCAGTTCTTC.